The 32 T cell receptor beta chains reported below all come from one sample, sequenced in a study of blood T cell repertoires in COVID-19. TCRdb's copy holds only in-frame clones and misses some; the assay was immunoSEQ multiplex PCR. This table has about 140,000 clones, around 88% appearing once. Sample: peripheral blood. The receptor source for this set is a woman in her sixties or seventies with acute or convalescent COVID-19.

The chain carries TRBV7-3 and TRBJ2-2; possible D gene TRBD2, 5 bases. CDR1 is SGHTA and CDR2 is FQGTGA in the germline V gene. With 1 base removed from V and 7 bases from J, the gap between germline ends came to 13 bases. The CDR3 consists of 15 residues. The CDR3 nucleotides are TGTGCCAGCAGCTTAATGTCGGGGTCCGGCGGGGAGCTGTTTTTT. This codes for CASSLMSGSGGELFF.

The table lists this clone with a few counts. This chain joins TRBV3-1 (or the pseudogene TRBV3-2) and TRBJ1-2, with D unresolved. The CDR3 length is 12 residues. Germline CDR1 LGHDT, CDR2 YNNKEL (reference sequence). Trimming pared 6 bases from V and 13 bases from J, leaving 18 bases between. CDR3 coding DNA: TGTGCCAGCAGTCATTCTTCAGGTTCGTGCACCTTC. It specifies CASSHSSGSCTF.

The V and J genes are TRBV5-1 and TRBJ1-4; possible D gene TRBD1, 5 bases. V was pared by 0 bases and J by 10 bases, with 10 bases between. Germline V gene sequence: CDR1 SGHRS, CDR2 YFSETQ. The CDR3 consists of 13 residues. In DNA form, the CDR3 reads TGCGCCAGCAGCTTGGCGGGGGAGCGAAAACTGTTTTTT. Its protein product is CASSLAGERKLFF.

This chain's CDR3 is CASSQDGAGAFGQFF. CDR3 in DNA: TGCGCCAGCAGCCAAGATGGAGCGGGGGCTTTTGGGCAGTTCTTC. This chain links TRBV4-1 with TRBJ2-1; 8 nucleotides line up with TRBD2. CDR3 length equals 15 residues. In germline, CDR1 is MGHRA, CDR2 YSYEKL. The junction had 10 bases not matched to a gene; V was cut back by 0 bases and J by 12 bases.

This rearrangement joins TRBV6-5 to TRBJ2-7; the D gene is possibly TRBD2 (6 bases). Trimming cost V 7 bases and J 9 bases, with 19 bases left between them. CDR3 size: 13 residues. Germline CDR1 MNHEY, CDR2 SVGAGI. The CDR3 coding sequence is TGTGCCAGCAAAGGGGTCCAAGCGGAGGGGCAGTACTTC. This gives the protein CASKGVQAEGQYF.

The chain joins TRBV7-3 to TRBJ1-6, with 8 bases that match TRBD1. The V gene's germline CDR1 is SGHTA and CDR2 FQGTGA. The CDR3 has 15 residues. Trimming cost V 5 bases and J 7 bases; bases outside gene matches: 7. In nucleotides, the CDR3 is TGTGCCAGCAGCCTACAGGGACAGGACAATTCACCCCTCCACTTT. Translated, it gives CASSLQGQDNSPLHF.

J is TRBJ1-4 and V is TRBV11-2, with 8 bases that match TRBD1. CDR1 is SGHAT, CDR2 FQNNGV, per germline. This CDR3 has 15 residues. V gave up 3 bases and J gave up 3 bases; unmatched junction bases: 3. This chain's CDR3 is CASSFRGQANEKLFF. The CDR3 DNA sequence: TGTGCCAGCAGCTTCAGGGGGCAGGCTAATGAAAAACTGTTTTTT.

The chain has TRBV4-3 and TRBJ1-1; no firm D call. The CDR3 has 15 residues. CDR1 and CDR2 (germline): LGHNA, YSLEER. Deletions cut 1 base from V and 2 bases from J, with 11 bases between. The CDR3 nucleotides read TGCGCCAGCAGCCAAGTGGTGTGGCCAAACACTGAAGCTTTCTTT. The encoded protein is CASSQVVWPNTEAFF.

CDR3 amino acids: CSVAEAPGLAGYEQYF. The CDR3 DNA reads as TGCAGCGTTGCAGAGGCCCCGGGACTAGCGGGTTACGAGCAGTACTTC. The chain combines TRBV29-1 with TRBJ2-7; 12 bases agree with TRBD2. In germline, CDR1 is SQVTM, CDR2 ANQGSEA. V shed 4 bases, J shed 4 bases, and the junction held 11 bases outside the gene matches. The CDR3 is made up of 16 amino acids.

The genes are TRBV19 and TRBJ1-1; D is perhaps TRBD1 (6 bases). V dropped 6 bases and J dropped 1 base, with 15 bases sitting between them. The CDR3 runs 15 residues. The germline V gene encodes CDR1 LNHDA and CDR2 SQIVND (reference sequence). The CDR3 DNA follows: TGTGCCAGTAGCATTCTAGGGGGGGCGAACACTGAAGCTTTCTTT. Amino acids: CASSILGGANTEAFF.

J is TRBJ1-2 and V is TRBV27; 7 bases fit TRBD1. V shed 8 bases and J 6 bases; nucleotides not matched to a gene: 15. Germline loops: CDR1 MNHEY, CDR2 SMNVEV (reference sequence). CDR3 length equals 15 residues. For the CDR3, the DNA is TGTGCCAGCGGGCAAGGGGACAGCTTACTTGATGGCTACACCTTC. Translating it yields CASGQGDSLLDGYTF.

The chain carries TRBV7-8 and TRBJ1-1; tentatively, D is TRBD1 (5 bases). The CDR3 is 13 residues long. Germline V CDR1 and CDR2: SGHVS, FQNEAQ. The V gene lost 5 bases and the J gene lost 2 bases, with 9 bases spanning the gap. DNA for the CDR3: TGTGCCAGCAGCCCCAGGGTTAACACTGAAGCTTTCTTT. Protein sequence: CASSPRVNTEAFF.

The chain joins TRBV2 to TRBJ1-5, with TRBD1 matching 9 bases. This CDR3 is 16 amino acids long. Per germline, CDR1 SNHLY and CDR2 FYNNEI. V gave up 4 bases and J gave up 0 bases; unmatched junction bases: 4. The CDR3 DNA follows: TGTGCCAGCAGTGGGGACAGGGCATATAGCAATCAGCCCCAGCATTTT. Its translation is CASSGDRAYSNQPQHF.

The chain carries TRBV18 and TRBJ1-5, with D unresolved. The CDR3 length is 18 residues. Germline CDR1 KGHSH, CDR2 LQKENI. Trimming cost V 6 bases and J 2 bases, with 23 bases left between them. The CDR3 spells CASSLRAPGAGGNQPQHF. The CDR3 region has the DNA TGTGCCAGCTCGCTTAGGGCTCCGGGAGCCGGGGGCAATCAGCCCCAGCATTTT.

The chain joins TRBV7-2 to TRBJ1-2; D is undetermined. Trimming pared 5 bases from V and 7 bases from J, leaving 17 bases between. Germline V gene lookup returns CDR1 SGHTA and CDR2 FQGNSA. The CDR3 extends over 14 amino acids. CDR3 loop: CASSQRIGSGGYTF. CDR3 nucleotides: TGTGCCAGCAGCCAACGCATAGGGAGCGGTGGCTACACCTTC.

The chain couples TRBV4-3 to TRBJ2-5; TRBD2 might be the D (5 bases). The V gene's germline CDR1 is LGHNA and CDR2 YSLEER. V was shortened by 0 bases and J by 5 bases, with 19 bases between the two germline ends. This CDR3 is built from 17 residues. The CDR3 region has the DNA TGCGCCAGCAGCCAAGATTGGTCCAGCGAAAAGCGGGAGACCCAGTACTTC. Its translation: CASSQDWSSEKRETQYF.

This clone was observed once. The chain is built from TRBV19 and TRBJ1-6; possible D gene TRBD1, 5 bases. Germline CDR1 is LNHDA and CDR2 is SQIVND (reference sequence). The CDR3 runs 15 residues. Trimming took 4 bases from V and 7 from J, leaving 14 bases between them. The CDR3 loop is CASSTQALRNSPLHF. The CDR3 DNA is TGTGCCAGTAGTACACAGGCTTTAAGGAATTCACCCCTCCACTTT. Looking up the rest from reference TRBV19 and TRBJ1-6 gives the full variable domain: DGGITQSPKYLFRKEGQNVTLSCEQNLNHDAMYWYRQDPGQGLRLIYYSQIVNDFQKGDIAEGYSVSREKKESFPLTVTSAQKNPTAFYLCASSTQALRNSPLHFGNGTRLTVT.

The rearrangement uses TRBV18 and TRBJ1-1; possible D gene TRBD1, 6 bases. The CDR3 has 13 residues. Germline loops: CDR1 KGHSH, CDR2 LQKENI. Trimming cost V 6 bases and J 0 bases, with 8 bases left between them. The chain's CDR3 is CASSTGLNTEAFF. CDR3 nucleotides: TGTGCCAGCTCGACAGGCCTGAACACTGAAGCTTTCTTT.

This chain links TRBV4-1 with TRBJ2-3, with D unresolved. The CDR3 consists of 15 residues. The V end lost 5 bases, the J end lost 0 bases, and 12 bases lay between the germline ends. Germline V CDR1 and CDR2: MGHRA, YSYEKL. CDR3 DNA: TGCGCCAGCAGCAAGCGACTGGCTAGCACAGATACGCAGTATTTT. Residues: CASSKRLASTDTQYF.

The rearrangement uses TRBV5-4 and TRBJ2-1, with a tentative D call TRBD1 (5 bases). V shed 4 bases and J shed 10 bases, with 15 bases lying between them. The CDR3 spans 13 residues. Germline loops: CDR1 SGHNT, CDR2 YYREEE (reference sequence). CDR3 sequence: CASSARVSKEQFF. The DNA for the CDR3 is TGTGCCAGCAGCGCCAGGGTGTCAAAAGAGCAGTTCTTC. The full variable domain, its missing parts supplied by reference TRBV5-4 and TRBJ2-1, is ETGVTQSPTHLIKTRGQQVTLRCSSQSGHNTVSWYQQALGQGPQFIFQYYREEENGRGNFPPRFSGLQFPNYSSELNVNALELDDSALYLCASSARVSKEQFFGPGTRLTVL.

This chain links TRBV7-2 with TRBJ2-2; possibly TRBD2 for D (5 bases). From germline, CDR1 is SGHTA and CDR2 FQGNSA. CDR3 length: 15 residues. V lost 1 base and J 2 bases, leaving 8 bases between the germline ends. CDR3 in DNA: TGTGCCAGCAGCTTAGTGTCGGGAAACACCGGGGAGCTGTTTTTT. Its protein is CASSLVSGNTGELFF.

The genes are TRBV11-2 and TRBJ2-7; no definite D call. The germline gives CDR1 SGHAT, CDR2 FQNNGV. The CDR3 consists of 14 residues. The V end was cut by 0 bases, the J end by 3 bases, with 9 bases between. The CDR3 protein is CASSLEAVSYEQYF. CDR3 in DNA: TGTGCCAGCAGCTTAGAAGCCGTGAGCTACGAGCAGTACTTC.

The chain recombines TRBV18 with TRBJ2-5; maybe TRBD1 (6 bases). The CDR3 has 15 residues. Trimming cost V 6 bases and J 4 bases, with 18 bases left between them. The V gene's germline CDR1 is KGHSH and CDR2 LQKENI. CDR3 coding DNA: TGTGCCAGCTCCCAAATACAGGGAGTAGGAGAGACCCAGTACTTC. Encoded protein: CASSQIQGVGETQYF.

This rearrangement joins TRBV9 to TRBJ1-1; 7 bases match TRBD1. This CDR3 region has 13 residues. J gave up 6 bases and V 2 bases, and 4 bases lay outside the gene matches. The V gene's germline CDR1 is SGDLS and CDR2 YYNGEE. The CDR3 coding sequence is TGTGCCAGCAGCGTGGAGGGGGCTTCTGAAGCTTTCTTT. This sequence encodes CASSVEGASEAFF.

This clone was counted only a few times. The V and J genes are TRBV19 and TRBJ2-7; D perhaps matches TRBD1 (6 bases). The CDR3 spans 15 residues. The V gene's germline CDR1 is LNHDA and CDR2 SQIVND (reference sequence). V dropped 6 bases and J dropped 5 bases, with 20 bases sitting between them. Here the CDR3 DNA reads TGTGCCAGTAGATCGTCAGACGGGACAAACGACGAGCAGTACTTC. Amino acids: CASRSSDGTNDEQYF.

This chain uses TRBV19 with TRBJ2-7; possibly TRBD1 for D (6 bases). This CDR3 has 14 amino acids. Trimming pared 6 bases from V and 0 bases from J, leaving 12 bases between. The germline V gene encodes CDR1 LNHDA and CDR2 SQIVND (reference sequence). CDR3 loop: CASRRGISSYEQYF. The CDR3 region has the DNA TGTGCCAGTAGGAGGGGGATTAGCTCCTACGAGCAGTACTTC.

This clone was observed once. The chain recombines TRBV7-6 with TRBJ1-6; 8 bases fit TRBD1. CDR1 SGHVS and CDR2 FNYEAQ come from the germline V gene. V dropped 5 bases and J dropped 13; count of bases not matched to a gene: 13. The CDR3 is 15 residues long. The CDR3 DNA reads as TGTGCCAGCAGCCCTACCACAGGGGGAGTTTCCCCCCTCCACTTT. Encoded protein: CASSPTTGGVSPLHF. The full variable domain, with the rest looked up from reference TRBV7-6 and TRBJ1-6, is GAGVSQSPRYKVTKRGQDVALRCDPISGHVSLYWYRQALGQGPEFLTYFNYEAQQDKSGLPNDRFSAERPEGSISTLTIQRTEQRDSAMYRCASSPTTGGVSPLHFGNGTRLTVT.

The chain carries TRBV25-1 and TRBJ2-1; TRBD2 might be the D (5 bases). Trimming stripped 1 base from V and 0 bases from J, with 7 bases between. Germline loops: CDR1 MGHDK, CDR2 SYGVNS. There are 15 residues in the CDR3. The CDR3 sequence: CASSEWAGSYNEQFF. The CDR3, as DNA: TGTGCCAGCAGTGAATGGGCGGGCTCCTACAATGAGCAGTTCTTC.

J is TRBJ2-7 and V is TRBV5-4; no definite D call. V was cut by 3 bases and J by 2 bases, with 9 bases left in between. This CDR3 comprises 13 residues. The germline V gene encodes CDR1 SGHNT and CDR2 YYREEE (reference sequence). The CDR3 spells CASSSTETYEQYF. DNA of the CDR3: TGTGCCAGCAGCTCTACAGAGACCTACGAGCAGTACTTC.

In DNA, the CDR3 is TGTGCCAGCAGTTTATATCCCGGGACAGGGGAAGGCTACGAGCAGTACTTC. Protein: CASSLYPGTGEGYEQYF. This chain joins TRBV27 and TRBJ2-7; 10 nucleotides agree with TRBD1. With V trimmed by 1 base and J by 3 bases, 9 bases remained unmatched. The CDR3 totals 17 residues. Per the germline V gene, CDR1 is MNHEY and CDR2 is SMNVEV (reference sequence).

The chain combines TRBV4-2 with TRBJ2-1; the match to TRBD1 covers 10 bases. The CDR3 has 15 residues. With 5 bases clipped from V and 6 bases from J, the junction kept 7 bases outside the gene matches. Germline V lookup: CDR1 LGHNA, CDR2 YNFKEQ. This CDR3 reads CASSADRGLSNEQFF. In nucleotides, the CDR3 is TGTGCCAGCAGCGCCGACAGGGGGCTTAGCAATGAGCAGTTCTTC.

The V gene is TRBV7-9, the J gene TRBJ1-5; 7 nucleotides match TRBD1. Germline CDR1 and CDR2: SEHNR and FQNEAQ (reference sequence). The CDR3 runs 14 residues. V dropped 5 bases and J dropped 3; count of bases not matched to a gene: 4. The CDR3 nucleotides are TGTGCCAGCAGCCCACAGGGGTCCAATCAGCCCCAGCATTTT. This gives the protein CASSPQGSNQPQHF.